This T cell receptor (beta chain) was identified during a study of cytomegalovirus exposure and HLA in healthy donors. Study at large: In terms of ancestry, the Caucasian-associated cluster contained about four fifths of the roughly 360 genotyped donors.

Germline-derived CDR1 and CDR2 are MNHNY and SVGAGI (reference sequence). V shed 7 bases, J shed 7 bases, and the junction held 6 bases outside the gene matches. The CDR3 consists of 14 residues. Healthy individuals who donated bone marrow served as the donors. It was with 60 Vbeta and 13 Jbeta primers that the PCR ran. Authors' methods: A later analysis counted approximately 88 million unique TCR beta chains, some 12 million shared. Assay: immunoSEQ multiplex PCR; the TCRdb copy retains only in-frame clones and omits some. That table furnishes V, J and clone size, whereas the DNA furnished D and trimming. Among approximately 160,000 clones listed, 65% to 85% were seen once.

This clonotype originated in a woman between 35 and 50 years old in good health and CMV-seropositive. The chain recombines TRBV6-6 with TRBJ2-1; TRBD2 aligns across 11 bases. Sequencing was carried out using PBMCs. Written as DNA, the CDR3 is TGTGCCAGCACCGACCGACTAGCGGGAAATGAGCAGTTCTTC. Translating gives CASTDRLAGNEQFF.